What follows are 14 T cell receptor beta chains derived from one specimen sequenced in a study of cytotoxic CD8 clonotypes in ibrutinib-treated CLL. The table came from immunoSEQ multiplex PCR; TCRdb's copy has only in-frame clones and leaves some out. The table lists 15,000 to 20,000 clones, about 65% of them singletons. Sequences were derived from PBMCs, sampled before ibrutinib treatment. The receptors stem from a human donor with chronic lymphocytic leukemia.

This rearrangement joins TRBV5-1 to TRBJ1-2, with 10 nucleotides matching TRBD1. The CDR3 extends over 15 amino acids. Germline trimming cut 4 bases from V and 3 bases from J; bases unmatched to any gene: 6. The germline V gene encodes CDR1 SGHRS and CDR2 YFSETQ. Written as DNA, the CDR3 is TGCGCCAGCAGCCCCTGGACAGGGGGTGACTATGGCTACACCTTC. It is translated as CASSPWTGGDYGYTF.

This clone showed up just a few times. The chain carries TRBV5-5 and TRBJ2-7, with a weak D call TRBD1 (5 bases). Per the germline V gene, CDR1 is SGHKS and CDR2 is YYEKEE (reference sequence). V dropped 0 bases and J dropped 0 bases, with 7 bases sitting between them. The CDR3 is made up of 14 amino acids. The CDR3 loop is CASSLDRPSYEQYF. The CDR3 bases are TGTGCCAGCAGCTTGGACAGGCCCTCCTACGAGCAGTACTTC. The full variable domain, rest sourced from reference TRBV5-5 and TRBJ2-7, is DAGVTQSPTHLIKTRGQQVTLRCSPISGHKSVSWYQQVLGQGPQFIFQYYEKEERGRGNFPDRFSARQFPNYSSELNVNALLLGDSALYLCASSLDRPSYEQYFGPGTRLTVT.

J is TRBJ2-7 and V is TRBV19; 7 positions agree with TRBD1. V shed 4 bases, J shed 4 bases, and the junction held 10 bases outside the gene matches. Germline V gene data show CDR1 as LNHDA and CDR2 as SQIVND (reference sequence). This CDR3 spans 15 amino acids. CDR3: CASSTTGTALYEQYF. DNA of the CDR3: TGTGCCAGTAGTACTACCGGGACAGCATTATACGAGCAGTACTTC.

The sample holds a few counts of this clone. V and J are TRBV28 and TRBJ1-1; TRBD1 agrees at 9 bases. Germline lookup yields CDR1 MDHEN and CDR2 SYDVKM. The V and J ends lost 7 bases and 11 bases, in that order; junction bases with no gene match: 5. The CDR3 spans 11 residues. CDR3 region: CASTSDRGAFF. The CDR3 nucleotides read TGTGCCAGCACCTCTGACAGGGGGGCTTTCTTT.

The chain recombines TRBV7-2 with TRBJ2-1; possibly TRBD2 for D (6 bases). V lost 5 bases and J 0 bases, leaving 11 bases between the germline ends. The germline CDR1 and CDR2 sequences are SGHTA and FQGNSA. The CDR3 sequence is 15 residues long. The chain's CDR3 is CASSPGRSSYNEQFF. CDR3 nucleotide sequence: TGTGCCAGCAGCCCGGGGAGGAGCTCCTACAATGAGCAGTTCTTC.

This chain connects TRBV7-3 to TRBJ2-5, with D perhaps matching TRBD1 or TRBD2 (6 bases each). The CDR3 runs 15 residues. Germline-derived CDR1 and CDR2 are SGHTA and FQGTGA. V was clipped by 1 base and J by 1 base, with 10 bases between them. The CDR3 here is CASSLMGGSQETQYF. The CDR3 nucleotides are TGTGCCAGCAGCTTAATGGGGGGCAGCCAAGAGACCCAGTACTTC. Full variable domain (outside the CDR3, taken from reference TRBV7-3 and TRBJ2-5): GAGVSQTPSNKVTEKGKYVELRCDPISGHTALYWYRQSLGQGPEFLIYFQGTGAADDSGLPNDRFFAVRPEGSVSTLKIQRTERGDSAVYLCASSLMGGSQETQYFGPGTRLLVL.

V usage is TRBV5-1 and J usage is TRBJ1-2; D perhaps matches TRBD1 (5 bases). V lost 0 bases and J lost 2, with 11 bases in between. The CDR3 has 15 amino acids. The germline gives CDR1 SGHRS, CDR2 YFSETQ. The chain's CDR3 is CASSLVAGSNYGYTF. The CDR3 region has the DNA TGCGCCAGCAGCTTGGTGGCAGGGAGCAACTATGGCTACACCTTC.

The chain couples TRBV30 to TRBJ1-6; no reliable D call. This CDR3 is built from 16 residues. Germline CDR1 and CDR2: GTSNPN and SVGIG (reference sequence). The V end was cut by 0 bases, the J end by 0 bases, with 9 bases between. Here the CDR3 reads CAWSVTMSSYNSPLHF. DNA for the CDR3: TGTGCCTGGAGTGTAACGATGAGCTCCTATAATTCACCCCTCCACTTT.

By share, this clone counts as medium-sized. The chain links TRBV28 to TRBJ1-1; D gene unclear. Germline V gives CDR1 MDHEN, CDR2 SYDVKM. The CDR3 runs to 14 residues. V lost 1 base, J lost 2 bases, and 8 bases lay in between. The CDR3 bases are TGTGCCAGCAGTTTATTGACCTACAACACTGAAGCTTTCTTT. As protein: CASSLLTYNTEAFF.

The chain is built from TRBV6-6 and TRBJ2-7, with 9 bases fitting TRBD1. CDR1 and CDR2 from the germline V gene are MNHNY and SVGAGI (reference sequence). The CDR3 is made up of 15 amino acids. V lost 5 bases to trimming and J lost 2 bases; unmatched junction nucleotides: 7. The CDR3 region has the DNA TGTGCCAGCAGTCCCCGGGACAGGGCAGCCTACGAGCAGTACTTC. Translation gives CASSPRDRAAYEQYF.

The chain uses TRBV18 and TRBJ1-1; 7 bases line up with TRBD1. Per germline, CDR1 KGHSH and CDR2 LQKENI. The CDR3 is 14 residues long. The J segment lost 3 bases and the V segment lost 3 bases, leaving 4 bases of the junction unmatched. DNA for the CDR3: TGTGCCAGCTCACCGTGGCAGGGGGACACTGAAGCTTTCTTT. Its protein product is CASSPWQGDTEAFF. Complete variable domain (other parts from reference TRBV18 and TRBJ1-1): NAGVMQNPRHLVRRRGQEARLRCSPMKGHSHVYWYRQLPEEGLKFMVYLQKENIIDESGMPKERFSAEFPKEGPSILRIQQVVRGDSAAYFCASSPWQGDTEAFFGQGTRLTVV.

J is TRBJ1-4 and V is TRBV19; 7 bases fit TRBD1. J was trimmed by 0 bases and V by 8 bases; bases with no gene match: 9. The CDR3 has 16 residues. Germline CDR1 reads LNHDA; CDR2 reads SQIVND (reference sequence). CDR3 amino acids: CASARQGGTTNEKLFF. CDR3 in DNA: TGTGCCAGTGCTCGACAGGGAGGAACAACTAATGAAAAACTGTTTTTT.

CDR3 protein: CASSQDSSGANVLTF. Written as DNA, the CDR3 is TGCGCCAGCAGCCAGGACAGCTCTGGGGCCAACGTCCTGACTTTC. The chain has TRBV5-1 and TRBJ2-6, with D possibly being TRBD1 (6 bases). The CDR3 contains 15 residues. Germline CDR1 is SGHRS and CDR2 is YFSETQ. Trimming stripped 4 bases from V and 0 bases from J, with 8 bases between.

CDR3 protein: CASSPRDRDQSGEKLFF. In DNA, the CDR3 is TGTGCCAGCAGCCCCCGGGACAGGGACCAATCGGGTGAAAAACTGTTTTTT. The V call is TRBV7-9, the J call TRBJ1-4; 9 positions match TRBD1. The germline CDR1 and CDR2 sequences are SEHNR and FQNEAQ (reference sequence). The CDR3 covers 17 residues. J gave up 7 bases and V 5 bases, and 14 bases lay outside the gene matches.